The text below deals with one TCR beta chain. What it recognizes is unknown. The source of the sample is a study of CD8 T cells in ankylosing spondylitis. Whole-study findings and limits: One TCR beta motif, made up of 7 or 8 highly homologous variants, appeared characteristic of ankylosing spondylitis blood. The clones that were linked to disease were reported to be significantly enriched in matched synovial fluid samples from ankylosing spondylitis patients.

Quantitative 5'-RACE with molecular barcodes generated TCR beta libraries. One entry per CDR3 protein, called by TCRdb with MiXCR from the 5' RACE reads. The repertoire consists of under 120,000 distinct CDR3 sequences, with 24% occurring once and the leading ten covering roughly an eighth. Trimming at V came to 0 bases and at J to 2 bases, leaving 3 bases not matched to a gene. Germline CDR1 reads MGHRA; CDR2 reads YSYEKL. The CDR3 is 16 amino acids. This sequence joins TRBV4-1 and TRBJ2-1, with 8 bases fitting TRBD2. This TCR was recovered from a male donor with ankylosing spondylitis. Sequencing was done on a sample of synovial fluid, either unsorted or a sorted T cell fraction (not recorded which). The chain's CDR3 is CASSQDSGTTYNEQFF. CDR3 in DNA: TGCGCCAGCAGCCAAGATAGCGGGACCACCTACAATGAGCAGTTCTTC.